This T cell receptor beta chain was sequenced in a study of T cell responses to AZD1222 COVID-19 vaccine. Study results and caveats: Clonal diversity was possibly underestimated, and white British individuals and females predominated among donors.

V was shortened by 1 base and J by 3 bases, with 13 bases between the two germline ends. Germline V CDR1 and CDR2: SGHTA, FQGNSA. The CDR3 covers 15 residues. Samples with a second dose at about 4 or about 12 weeks were pooled together. Comment on this clone: Its cognate antigen is unknown.

Method: immunoSEQ multiplex PCR; TCRdb's copy keeps in-frame clones and lacks some. The data contain more than 55,000 clones, 89% of them seen just once; the ten biggest clones take up 5.5% to 7%. The receptor comes from an adult who received the AZD1222 COVID-19 vaccine. The specimen was peripheral blood, collected 28 days after the second AZD1222 dose. V gene TRBV7-2 combines with J gene TRBJ2-7, with D perhaps matching TRBD2 (6 bases). This CDR3 reads CASSLVSGGLYEQYF. CDR3 coding DNA: TGTGCCAGCAGCTTAGTTAGCGGAGGTCTCTACGAGCAGTACTTC. Full variable domain (outside the CDR3, taken from reference TRBV7-2 and TRBJ2-7): GAGVSQSPSNKVTEKGKDVELRCDPISGHTALYWYRQSLGQGLEFLIYFQGNSAPDKSGLPSDRFSAERTGGSVSTLTIQRTQQEDSAVYLCASSLVSGGLYEQYFGPGTRLTVT.